These 20 T cell receptor beta chains share one sample of origin, sequenced in a study of T cell repertoires in cytomegalovirus infection. TCRdb analysed the reads with MiXCR anew, one entry per CDR3 protein. The data show around 500,000 distinct CDR3 sequences, about 44% seen once. These receptors lack a known antigen. The material sequenced was cultured PBMCs, taken from culture after CMV antigen stimulation. The receptors here all came from a human donor in good health (CMV status not recorded). Some clones in this sample may be carry-over from other donors' samples.

This chain links TRBV2 with TRBJ2-7, with a weak D call TRBD1 (6 bases). The CDR3 covers 15 residues. V lost 6 bases and J 7 bases, leaving 22 bases between the germline ends. In germline, CDR1 is SNHLY, CDR2 FYNNEI. CDR3: CASSSWQGSPGEQYF. The CDR3 nucleotides read TGTGCCAGCAGCTCTTGGCAGGGGAGTCCGGGGGAGCAGTACTTC.

The chain has TRBV7-8 and TRBJ2-7; D possibly uses TRBD1 or TRBD2 (7 bases each). The CDR3 length is 15 residues. The V gene's germline CDR1 is SGHVS and CDR2 FQNEAQ. Trimming removed 5 bases at V and 4 bases at J, with 18 bases between. The CDR3 loop reads CASSPWQGGPYEQYF. In DNA form, the CDR3 reads TGTGCCAGCAGCCCCTGGCAGGGGGGGCCGTACGAGCAGTACTTC. The whole variable domain, filled in from reference TRBV7-8 and TRBJ2-7, reads GAGVSQSPRYKVAKRGQDVALRCDPISGHVSLFWYQQALGQGPEFLTYFQNEAQLDKSGLPSDRFFAERPEGSVSTLKIQRTQQEDSAVYLCASSPWQGGPYEQYFGPGTRLTVT.

The chain links TRBV7-6 to TRBJ2-1; D is perhaps TRBD1 or TRBD2 (6 bases each). Germline loops: CDR1 SGHVS, CDR2 FNYEAQ. This CDR3 region has 17 residues. Deletions cut 0 bases from V and 0 bases from J, with 12 bases between. The chain's CDR3 is CASSLAGGPYSYNEQFF. The CDR3 region has the DNA TGTGCCAGCAGCTTAGCGGGGGGCCCCTACTCCTACAATGAGCAGTTCTTC.

This clonotype has more than one count but fewer than ten. The V gene is TRBV27, the J gene TRBJ2-3; D is perhaps TRBD1 (5 bases). The germline V gene encodes CDR1 MNHEY and CDR2 SMNVEV (reference sequence). CDR3 length: 12 amino acids. Trimming left V 6 bases short and J 4 bases short, with 8 bases between. CDR3 nucleotide sequence: TGTGCCAGCAGACAGGTATCAGATACGCAGTATTTT. Translating it yields CASRQVSDTQYF.

This clonotype was seen more than once but under ten times. The chain joins TRBV4-1 to TRBJ2-2; either TRBD1 or TRBD2 may fit D (5 bases each). Trimming took off 4 bases at V and 4 bases at J, with 16 bases between the two ends. Germline assignment: CDR1 MGHRA and CDR2 YSYEKL. The CDR3 length is 16 residues. The CDR3 DNA sequence: TGCGCCAGCAGCCGCTTCCTTGACAGCGGCACCGGGGAGCTGTTTTTT. It yields the protein CASSRFLDSGTGELFF.

This clonotype was seen a few times. The CDR3 protein is CASRSKSNQPQHF. CDR3 bases: TGTGCCAGCAGAAGCAAAAGCAATCAGCCCCAGCATTTT. This chain joins TRBV6-2 or TRBV6-3 and TRBJ1-5; no clear D. The V and J ends lost 6 bases and 1 base respectively, with 7 bases between them. The V gene's germline CDR1 is MNHEY and CDR2 SVGEGT. The CDR3 sequence is 13 residues long.

This chain's CDR3 is CASSEGPGLLSLNTGELFF. The CDR3 region has the DNA TGTGCCAGCAGTGAAGGTCCGGGACTCCTCTCGCTGAACACCGGGGAGCTGTTTTTT. The chain couples TRBV6-1 to TRBJ2-2; TRBD2 is a possible D gene (6 bases). Trimming took off 1 base at V and 1 base at J, with 19 bases between the two ends. Germline values: CDR1 MNHNS, CDR2 SASEGT. This CDR3 has 19 amino acids.

This chain links TRBV24-1 with TRBJ2-1; TRBD2 agrees at 13 bases. The trim removed 4 bases at V and 5 bases at J, leaving 7 bases unmatched. This CDR3 comprises 17 residues. CDR1 KGHDR and CDR2 SFDVKD come from the germline V gene. CDR3 residues: CATSDILAGGPDNEQFF. DNA of the CDR3: TGTGCCACCAGTGACATACTAGCGGGAGGGCCCGACAATGAGCAGTTCTTC.

J is TRBJ2-3 and V is TRBV4-1; D not resolved. This CDR3 contains 13 residues. From germline, CDR1 is MGHRA and CDR2 YSYEKL. Between the trimmed V and J ends, which lost 0 bases and 9 bases, there was a span of 10 bases. CDR3 sequence reads: CASSQDTRTTQYF. The CDR3, as DNA: TGCGCCAGCAGCCAAGATACGCGGACCACGCAGTATTTT.

The V gene is TRBV28, the J gene TRBJ2-3; a possible D gene is TRBD1 (6 bases). This CDR3 contains 16 residues. Germline V gene sequence: CDR1 MDHEN, CDR2 SYDVKM. V gave up 7 bases and J gave up 2 bases, with 19 bases separating them. CDR3 nucleotide sequence: TGTGCCAGCAACCTGGGTGGGCAGGGGTTCACAGATACGCAGTATTTT. Protein sequence: CASNLGGQGFTDTQYF. Full variable domain (rest looked up from reference TRBV28 and TRBJ2-3): DVKVTQSSRYLVKRTGEKVFLECVQDMDHENMFWYRQDPGLGLRLIYFSYDVKMKEKGDIPEGYSVSREKKERFSLILESASTNQTSMYLCASNLGGQGFTDTQYFGPGTRLTVL.

As for this clonotype: A clone one base away is much larger, so this may be a read error. Here the CDR3 omits its conserved ending phenylalanine or tryptophan, so a read error is the likely source. The CDR3 is CASSATRSTGETQYV. The CDR3 DNA is TGTGCCAGCAGCGCAACGCGATCGACCGGAGAGACCCAGTACGTC. The chain recombines TRBV7-2 with TRBJ2-5; D gene uncertain. Trimming removed 5 bases at V and 4 bases at J, with 17 bases between. Germline CDR1 SGHTA, CDR2 FQGNSA. The CDR3 totals 15 residues.

At least ten counts were recorded for this clonotype. This chain uses TRBV7-6 with TRBJ2-7; D could derive from TRBD1 or TRBD2 (6 bases each). The CDR3 consists of 15 residues. Deletions cut 1 base from V and 2 bases from J, with 12 bases between. Germline CDR1 is SGHVS and CDR2 is FNYEAQ. CDR3 amino acids: CASSLVRGRTYEQYF. Here the CDR3 DNA reads TGTGCCAGCAGCTTAGTACGGGGGCGAACCTACGAGCAGTACTTC.

The genes are TRBV4-1 and TRBJ2-7; tentative D call: TRBD1 (5 bases). Germline loops: CDR1 MGHRA, CDR2 YSYEKL. This CDR3 comprises 16 residues. The V end lost 3 bases, the J end lost 4 bases, and 19 bases lay between the germline ends. This CDR3 reads CASSQEGANSAYEQYF. As DNA, the CDR3 is TGCGCCAGCAGCCAGGAAGGGGCAAACAGTGCTTACGAGCAGTACTTC.

V gene TRBV12-3 or TRBV12-4 combines with J gene TRBJ2-6, with D perhaps being TRBD1 or TRBD2 (5 bases each). The CDR3 loop spans 17 amino acids. V gave up 5 bases and J gave up 1 base, with 15 bases separating them. The CDR3: CASSPGTLWSGANVLTF. The CDR3 DNA reads as TGTGCCAGCAGTCCCGGGACCCTTTGGTCTGGGGCCAACGTCCTGACTTTC.

The chain carries TRBV7-4 and TRBJ1-4, with 7 bases fitting TRBD1. Germline trimming cut 4 bases from V and 3 bases from J; bases unmatched to any gene: 5. The germline V gene has CDR1 SGHVT and CDR2 SQSDAQ. The CDR3 extends over 15 amino acids. The CDR3 here is CASSSYDRANEKLFF. DNA for the CDR3: TGTGCCAGCAGCTCCTACGACAGGGCTAATGAAAAACTGTTTTTT.

The chain recombines TRBV7-2 with TRBJ2-2; D is possibly TRBD1 (6 bases). The germline CDR1 and CDR2 sequences are SGHTA and FQGNSA. The CDR3 consists of 13 residues. Trimming removed 5 bases at V and 6 bases at J, with 10 bases between. The DNA of the CDR3 is TGTGCCAGCAGCCCAGGGGTCTCCGGGGAGCTGTTTTTT. This codes for CASSPGVSGELFF.

The rearrangement links TRBV11-2 to TRBJ2-1, with 10 bases that match TRBD2. Per germline, CDR1 SGHAT and CDR2 FQNNGV. The CDR3 runs to 16 residues. Germline trimming cut 5 bases from V and 2 bases from J; bases unmatched to any gene: 6. The DNA for the CDR3 is TGTGCCAGCAGCATTAGCGGGAGGAGAGCCTACAATGAGCAGTTCTTC. Translated: CASSISGRRAYNEQFF.

This chain links TRBV12-5 with TRBJ2-7, with D possibly matching TRBD1 (6 bases). The germline gives CDR1 LGHNT, CDR2 FRNRAP. V lost 6 bases to trimming and J lost 7 bases, with 13 bases between them. The CDR3 has 12 residues. DNA of the CDR3: TGTGCTAGTGGAAAGACAGGCGGAGAGCAGTACTTC. Translation: CASGKTGGEQYF.

This chain links TRBV4-1 with TRBJ2-3; no clear D gene. V lost 3 bases and J 4 bases, leaving 5 bases between the germline ends. CDR1 and CDR2 (germline): MGHRA, YSYEKL. The CDR3 spans 12 residues. CDR3 amino acids: CASSHVADTQYF. In nucleotides, the CDR3 is TGCGCCAGCAGCCATGTCGCAGATACGCAGTATTTT.

The chain couples TRBV7-2 to TRBJ2-5, with 13 bases identical to TRBD2. Unmatched junction bases numbered 9, after V lost 1 base and J lost 10 bases. This CDR3 comprises 16 residues. CDR1 is SGHTA and CDR2 is FQGNSA in the germline V gene. CDR3 protein: CASSLVATSGGAVQYF. DNA of the CDR3: TGTGCCAGCAGCTTAGTAGCTACTAGCGGGGGGGCTGTCCAGTACTTC.